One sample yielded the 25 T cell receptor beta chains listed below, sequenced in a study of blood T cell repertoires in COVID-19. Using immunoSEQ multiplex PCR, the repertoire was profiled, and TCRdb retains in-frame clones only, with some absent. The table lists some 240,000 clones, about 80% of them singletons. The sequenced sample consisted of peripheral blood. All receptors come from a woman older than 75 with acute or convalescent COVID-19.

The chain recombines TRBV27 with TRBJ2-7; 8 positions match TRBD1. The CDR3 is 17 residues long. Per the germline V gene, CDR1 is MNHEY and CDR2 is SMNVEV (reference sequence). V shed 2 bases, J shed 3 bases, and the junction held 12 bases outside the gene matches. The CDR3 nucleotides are TGTGCCAGCAGTTTAAGGGCGGACAGGGTTACGCACTACGAGCAGTACTTC. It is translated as CASSLRADRVTHYEQYF.

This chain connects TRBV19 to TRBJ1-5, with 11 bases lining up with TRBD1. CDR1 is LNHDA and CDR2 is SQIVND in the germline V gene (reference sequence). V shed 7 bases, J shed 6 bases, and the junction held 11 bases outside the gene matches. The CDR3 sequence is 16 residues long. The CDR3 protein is CASNPGGGTGGQPQHF. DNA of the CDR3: TGTGCCAGTAACCCCGGGGGGGGGACAGGGGGTCAGCCCCAGCATTTT.

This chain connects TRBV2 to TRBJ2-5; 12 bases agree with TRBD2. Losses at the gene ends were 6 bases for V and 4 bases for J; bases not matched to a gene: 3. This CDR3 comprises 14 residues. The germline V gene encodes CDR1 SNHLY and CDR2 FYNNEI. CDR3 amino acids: CASRLAGGGETQYF. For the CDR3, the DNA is TGTGCCAGCAGACTAGCGGGGGGCGGAGAGACCCAGTACTTC.

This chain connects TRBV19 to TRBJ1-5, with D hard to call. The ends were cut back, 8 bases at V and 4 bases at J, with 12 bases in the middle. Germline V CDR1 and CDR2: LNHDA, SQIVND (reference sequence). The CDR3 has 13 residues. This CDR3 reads CASCEGGNQPQHF. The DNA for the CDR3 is TGTGCCAGTTGCGAAGGAGGAAATCAGCCCCAGCATTTT.

The CDR3, as DNA: TGTGCCAGCAGTGTTTCTACTACAACTAATGAAAAACTGTTTTTT. Translation gives CASSVSTTTNEKLFF. This chain links TRBV2 with TRBJ1-4, with D hard to call. Trimming cost V 4 bases and J 0 bases, with 9 bases left between them. Germline V lookup: CDR1 SNHLY, CDR2 FYNNEI. This CDR3 region has 15 residues.

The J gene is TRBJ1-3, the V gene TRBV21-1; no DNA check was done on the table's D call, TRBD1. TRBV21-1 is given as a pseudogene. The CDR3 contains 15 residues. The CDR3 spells CASRGRGLSGNTIYF. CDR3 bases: TGTGCCAGCAGGGGCAGGGGGCTCTCTGGAAACACCATATATTTT.

Written as DNA, the CDR3 is TGTGCCAGCAGCCAAGACTCAAGCGGCACCTACGAGCAGTACTTC. Encoded protein: CASSQDSSGTYEQYF. The rearrangement uses TRBV4-2 and TRBJ2-7; tentative D call: TRBD2 (5 bases). Germline V gene data show CDR1 as LGHNA and CDR2 as YNFKEQ. The CDR3 contains 15 residues. Trimming cost V 0 bases and J 2 bases, with 11 bases left between them.

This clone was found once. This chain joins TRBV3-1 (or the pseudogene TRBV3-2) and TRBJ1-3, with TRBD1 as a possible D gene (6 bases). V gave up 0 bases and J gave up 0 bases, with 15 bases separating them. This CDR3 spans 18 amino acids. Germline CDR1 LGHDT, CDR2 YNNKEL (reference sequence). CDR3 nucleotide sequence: TGTGCCAGCAGCCAAGAAAGGGGGATTCTACACTCTGGAAACACCATATATTTT. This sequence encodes CASSQERGILHSGNTIYF.

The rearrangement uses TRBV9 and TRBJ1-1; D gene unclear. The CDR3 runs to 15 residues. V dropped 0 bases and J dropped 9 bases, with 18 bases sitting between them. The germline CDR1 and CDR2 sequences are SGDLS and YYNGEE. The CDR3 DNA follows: TGTGCCAGCAGCGTAGCAGAGGGTTTGGGGAAACAAGCTTTCTTT. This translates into CASSVAEGLGKQAFF. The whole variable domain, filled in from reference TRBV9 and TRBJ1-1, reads DSGVTQTPKHLITATGQRVTLRCSPRSGDLSVYWYQQSLDQGLQFLIQYYNGEERAKGNILERFSAQQFPDLHSELNLSSLELGDSALYFCASSVAEGLGKQAFFGQGTRLTVV.

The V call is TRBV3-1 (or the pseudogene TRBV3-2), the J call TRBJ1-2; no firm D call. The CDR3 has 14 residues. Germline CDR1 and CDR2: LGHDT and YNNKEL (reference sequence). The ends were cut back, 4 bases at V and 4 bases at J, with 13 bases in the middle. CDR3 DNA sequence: TGTGCCAGCAGCCCCCACGGGGAGGGCTATGGCTACACCTTC. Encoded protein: CASSPHGEGYGYTF.

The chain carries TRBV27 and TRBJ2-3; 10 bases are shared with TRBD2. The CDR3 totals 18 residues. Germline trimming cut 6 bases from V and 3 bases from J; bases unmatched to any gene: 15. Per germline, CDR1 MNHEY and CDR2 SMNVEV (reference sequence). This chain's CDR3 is CASSHLKRGGLITDTQYF. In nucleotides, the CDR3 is TGTGCCAGCAGCCACCTAAAGCGGGGGGGCCTTATAACAGATACGCAGTATTTT.

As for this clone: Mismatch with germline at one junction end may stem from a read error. The CDR3 loop reads CASSLAAGQGYNEQFF. The CDR3 DNA follows: TGTGCTAGCAGCTTAGCAGCAGGACAGGGGTACAATGAGCAGTTCTTC. The V call is TRBV7-7, the J call TRBJ2-1; 9 positions match TRBD1. Germline V gene lookup returns CDR1 SSHAT and CDR2 FNYEAQ (reference sequence). This CDR3 has 16 residues.

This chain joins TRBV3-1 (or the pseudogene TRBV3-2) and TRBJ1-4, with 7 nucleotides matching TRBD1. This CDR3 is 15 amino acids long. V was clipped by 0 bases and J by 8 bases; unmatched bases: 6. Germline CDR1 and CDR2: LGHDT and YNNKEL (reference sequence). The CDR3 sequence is CASSQEVGGWEKLFF. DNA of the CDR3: TGTGCCAGCAGCCAAGAAGTAGGGGGCTGGGAAAAACTGTTTTTT.

The CDR3 protein is CATSRKTGTEAFF. The CDR3 DNA follows: TGTGCCACCAGCAGAAAGACAGGGACTGAAGCTTTCTTT. The V call is TRBV15, the J call TRBJ1-1; 7 nucleotides line up with TRBD1. V shed 2 bases, J shed 5 bases, and the junction held 2 bases outside the gene matches. There are 13 residues in the CDR3. Germline CDR1 is LNHNV and CDR2 is YYDKDF (reference sequence).

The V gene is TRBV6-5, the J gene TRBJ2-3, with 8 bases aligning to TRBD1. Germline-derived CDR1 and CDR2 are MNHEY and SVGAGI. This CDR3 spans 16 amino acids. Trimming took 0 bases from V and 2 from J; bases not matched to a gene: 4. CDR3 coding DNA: TGTGCCAGCAGTTACTCGAGTCAGGGGGCCACAGATACGCAGTATTTT. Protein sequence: CASSYSSQGATDTQYF.

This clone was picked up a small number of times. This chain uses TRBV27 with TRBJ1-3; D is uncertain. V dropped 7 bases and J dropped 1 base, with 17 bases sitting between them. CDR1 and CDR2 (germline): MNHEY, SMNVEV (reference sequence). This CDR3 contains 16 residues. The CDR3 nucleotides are TGTGCCAGCAACCCCCTCGTGCCAGGATCTGGAAACACCATATATTTT. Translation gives CASNPLVPGSGNTIYF.

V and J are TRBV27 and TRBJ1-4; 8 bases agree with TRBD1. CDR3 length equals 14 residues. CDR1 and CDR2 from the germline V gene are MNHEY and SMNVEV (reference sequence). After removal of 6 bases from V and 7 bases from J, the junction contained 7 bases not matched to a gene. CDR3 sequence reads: CASSPTGVGEKLFF. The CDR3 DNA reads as TGTGCCAGCAGCCCGACAGGGGTAGGTGAAAAACTGTTTTTT.

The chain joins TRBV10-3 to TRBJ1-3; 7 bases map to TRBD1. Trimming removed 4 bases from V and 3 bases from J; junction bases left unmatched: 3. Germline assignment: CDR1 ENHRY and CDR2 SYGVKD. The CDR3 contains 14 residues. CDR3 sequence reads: CAISGTGDGNTIYF. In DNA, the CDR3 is TGTGCCATCAGTGGAACAGGGGATGGAAACACCATATATTTT.

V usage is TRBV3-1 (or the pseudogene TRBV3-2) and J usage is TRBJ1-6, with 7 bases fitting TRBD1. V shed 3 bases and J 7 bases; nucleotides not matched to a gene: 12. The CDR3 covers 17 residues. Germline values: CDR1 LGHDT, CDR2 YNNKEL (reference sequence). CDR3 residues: CASSQGDSLEWNSPLHF. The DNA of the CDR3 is TGTGCCAGCAGCCAGGGGGACAGCCTTGAATGGAATTCACCCCTCCACTTT.

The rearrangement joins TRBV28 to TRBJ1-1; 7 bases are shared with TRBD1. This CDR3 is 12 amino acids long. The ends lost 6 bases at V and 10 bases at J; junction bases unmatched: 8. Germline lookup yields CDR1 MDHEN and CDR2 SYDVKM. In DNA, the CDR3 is TGTGCCAGCAGCATAGGACAGGTTGGAGCTTTCTTT. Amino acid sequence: CASSIGQVGAFF.

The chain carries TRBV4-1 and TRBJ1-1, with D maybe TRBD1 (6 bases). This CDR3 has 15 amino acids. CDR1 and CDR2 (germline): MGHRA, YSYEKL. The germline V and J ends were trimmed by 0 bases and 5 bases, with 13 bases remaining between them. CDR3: CASSQEWQGRTEAFF. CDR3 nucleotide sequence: TGCGCCAGCAGCCAAGAATGGCAGGGGCGGACTGAAGCTTTCTTT.

The CDR3: CASTLEMDTEAFF. For the CDR3, the DNA is TGCGCCAGCACCCTTGAGATGGACACTGAAGCTTTCTTT. This chain joins TRBV5-1 and TRBJ1-1; no clear D. Trimming cost V 6 bases and J 3 bases, with 12 bases left between them. Germline CDR1 and CDR2: SGHRS and YFSETQ. The CDR3 sequence is 13 residues long.

The CDR3 is CASSPGTGDLSNQPQHF. In DNA, the CDR3 is TGTGCCAGCAGTCCAGGGACAGGGGACCTTAGCAATCAGCCCCAGCATTTT. The chain joins TRBV27 to TRBJ1-5; 10 nucleotides match TRBD1. Unmatched junction bases numbered 7, after V lost 5 bases and J lost 0 bases. Germline CDR1 reads MNHEY; CDR2 reads SMNVEV (reference sequence). The CDR3 has 17 amino acids.

DNA for the CDR3: TGTGCCAGCAGCTTACGGACAGGGAGCAATCAGCCCCAGCATTTT. Translated, it gives CASSLRTGSNQPQHF. The rearrangement joins TRBV7-2 to TRBJ1-5; the match to TRBD1 covers 8 bases. The CDR3 covers 15 residues. V lost 2 bases and J lost 1; bases outside the gene matches: 1. CDR1 and CDR2 (germline): SGHTA, FQGNSA. Complete variable domain (other parts from reference TRBV7-2 and TRBJ1-5): GAGVSQSPSNKVTEKGKDVELRCDPISGHTALYWYRQSLGQGLEFLIYFQGNSAPDKSGLPSDRFSAERTGGSVSTLTIQRTQQEDSAVYLCASSLRTGSNQPQHFGDGTRLSIL.

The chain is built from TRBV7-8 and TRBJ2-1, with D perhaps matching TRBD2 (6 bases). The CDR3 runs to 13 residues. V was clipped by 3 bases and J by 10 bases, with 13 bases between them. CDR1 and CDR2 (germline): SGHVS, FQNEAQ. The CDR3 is CASSFRDFREQFF. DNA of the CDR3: TGTGCCAGCAGCTTCCGGGACTTTCGGGAGCAGTTCTTC.